These 22 T cell receptor beta chains were sequenced from one sample in a study of T cell responses to AZD1222 COVID-19 vaccine. TCRdb keeps only in-frame clones here, not all; method: immunoSEQ multiplex PCR. The profile shows 90,000 to 150,000 clones, about 85% of them singletons. Sequenced here: peripheral blood, sampled 28 days after the second AZD1222 dose. Source of these receptors: an adult who received the AZD1222 COVID-19 vaccine.

The chain couples TRBV6-5 to TRBJ2-7, with D hard to call. Germline V gene data show CDR1 as MNHEY and CDR2 as SVGAGI. The CDR3 is 14 residues long. Trimming removed 0 bases from V and 3 bases from J, with 9 bases in between. The chain's CDR3 is CASSYSGPVYEQYF. In DNA, the CDR3 is TGTGCCAGCAGTTACTCCGGGCCAGTCTACGAGCAGTACTTC.

The rearrangement joins TRBV27 to TRBJ1-6, with 8 positions matching TRBD1. There are 14 residues in the CDR3. The V gene's germline CDR1 is MNHEY and CDR2 SMNVEV (reference sequence). V was pared by 5 bases and J by 9 bases, with 6 bases of the junction left unmatched. CDR3: CASSLGQGGSPLHF. The CDR3 DNA follows: TGTGCCAGCAGTCTCGGACAGGGTGGTTCACCCCTCCACTTT.

DNA of the CDR3: TGTGCCAGCAGTGGGATTCAGGGGAATTCACCCCTCCACTTT. Translation gives CASSGIQGNSPLHF. The V gene is TRBV25-1, the J gene TRBJ1-6, with a possible D match to TRBD1 (6 bases). Germline assignment: CDR1 MGHDK and CDR2 SYGVNS. This CDR3 spans 14 amino acids. Trimming removed 4 bases from V and 7 bases from J, with 11 bases in between.

The chain links TRBV18 to TRBJ2-7; the D call may be TRBD1 or TRBD2 (5 bases each). Trimming stripped 8 bases from V and 0 bases from J, with 20 bases between. CDR3 length equals 16 residues. CDR1 KGHSH and CDR2 LQKENI come from the germline V gene. The CDR3 nucleotides are TGTGCCAGCGCAGCCGGGGCGCCCTCTCCCTCCTACGAGCAGTACTTC. This sequence encodes CASAAGAPSPSYEQYF.

With respect to this clone: Sequence at one end of the junction differs from germline and may be a read error. The V and J genes are TRBV2 and TRBJ2-1; 8 nucleotides match TRBD2. The CDR3 has 13 residues. Germline CDR1 SNHLY, CDR2 FYNNEI. CDR3 DNA: TGTGCCAGCAGGGAAGGACTAGCCCATGAGCAGTTCTTC. It yields the protein CASREGLAHEQFF.

V gene TRBV3-1 (or the pseudogene TRBV3-2) combines with J gene TRBJ1-1; maybe TRBD1 (6 bases). V dropped 4 bases and J dropped 7 bases, with 13 bases sitting between them. The germline gives CDR1 LGHDT, CDR2 YNNKEL (reference sequence). The length of the CDR3 is 13 residues. CDR3 DNA: TGTGCCAGCAGCCCCAGGACAGCGAATGAAGCTTTCTTT. This sequence encodes CASSPRTANEAFF.

The J gene is TRBJ1-2, the V gene TRBV7-2; 7 positions match TRBD1. Germline trimming cut 1 base from V and 2 bases from J; bases unmatched to any gene: 4. In germline, CDR1 is SGHTA, CDR2 FQGNSA. The CDR3 is made up of 15 amino acids. In DNA form, the CDR3 reads TGTGCCAGCAGCTTAGACCCAGGGGGAAACTATGGCTACACCTTC. Translating it yields CASSLDPGGNYGYTF.

The gene calls are TRBV5-4 and TRBJ1-2, with 8 bases identical to TRBD1. After removal of 6 bases from V and 0 bases from J, the junction contained 16 bases not matched to a gene. Germline CDR1 reads SGHNT; CDR2 reads YYREEE (reference sequence). The CDR3 covers 18 residues. The CDR3 sequence: CASIFGGAGGPANYGYTF. CDR3 coding DNA: TGTGCCAGCATCTTTGGGGGTGCAGGGGGCCCAGCTAACTATGGCTACACCTTC.

In its sample, this clone was seen once. This chain joins TRBV10-3 and TRBJ2-7; the D call may be TRBD1 or TRBD2 (7 bases each). Per the germline V gene, CDR1 is ENHRY and CDR2 is SYGVKD. This CDR3 is built from 17 residues. Trimming took 3 bases from V and 3 from J, leaving 21 bases between them. DNA for the CDR3: TGTGCCATCAGTGACCTCGGAGGGGGCGGGGGAATCTACGAGCAGTACTTC. Its translation: CAISDLGGGGGIYEQYF.

This clone was detected a few times. This sequence joins TRBV10-3 and TRBJ2-3, with 11 bases matching TRBD1. Germline CDR1 ENHRY, CDR2 SYGVKD. This CDR3 comprises 14 residues. V trimming: 7 bases; J trimming: 5 bases; junction bases outside the gene matches: 5. Written as DNA, the CDR3 is TGTGCCATCAAGGGACAGGGGGACATAGATACGCAGTATTTT. It specifies CAIKGQGDIDTQYF.

V gene TRBV7-9 combines with J gene TRBJ2-7, with TRBD1 as a possible D gene (5 bases). This CDR3 has 17 amino acids. CDR1 and CDR2 (germline): SEHNR, FQNEAQ (reference sequence). Trimming took off 3 bases at V and 0 bases at J, with 18 bases between the two ends. The CDR3 sequence: CASSFFLLTVASYEQYF. Written as DNA, the CDR3 is TGTGCCAGCAGCTTTTTCCTCCTGACAGTGGCCTCCTACGAGCAGTACTTC.

The rearrangement joins TRBV27 to TRBJ2-2; D gene ambiguous. Trimming pared 1 base from V and 4 bases from J, leaving 4 bases between. CDR3 length: 13 residues. Germline V gives CDR1 MNHEY, CDR2 SMNVEV (reference sequence). The CDR3 DNA follows: TGTGCCAGCAGTTTATGGGGCACCGGGGAGCTGTTTTTT. As protein: CASSLWGTGELFF.

This clone appeared once. The gene calls are TRBV3-1 (or the pseudogene TRBV3-2) and TRBJ1-2, with D possibly TRBD1 on 6 matching bases. Germline V gene data show CDR1 as LGHDT and CDR2 as YNNKEL (reference sequence). The V and J ends lost 2 bases and 2 bases respectively, with 12 bases between them. This CDR3 is 15 amino acids long. Here the CDR3 DNA reads TGTGCCAGCAGCCAAAGAGGGGGGTACAACTATGGCTACACCTTC. Its translation is CASSQRGGYNYGYTF.

The CDR3 DNA reads as TGTGCCAGCAAGGCGGGGCTTAGCACAGATACGCAGTATTTT. It translates to CASKAGLSTDTQYF. The chain has TRBV6-5 and TRBJ2-3, with TRBD2 as a possible D gene (6 bases). Germline CDR1 reads MNHEY; CDR2 reads SVGAGI. V was cut by 7 bases and J by 0 bases, with 11 bases left in between. The CDR3 is 14 amino acids.

The CDR3 protein is CASSLWGDPPGYTF. In nucleotides, the CDR3 is TGTGCCAGCAGCTTGTGGGGGGACCCTCCTGGCTACACCTTC. The chain couples TRBV7-9 to TRBJ1-2; D possibly corresponds to TRBD1 (5 bases). With 3 bases removed from V and 7 bases from J, the gap between germline ends came to 15 bases. Germline lookup yields CDR1 SEHNR and CDR2 FQNEAQ (reference sequence). This CDR3 has 14 amino acids.

The chain is built from TRBV28 and TRBJ1-3, with TRBD1 identical over 9 bases. V was pared by 8 bases and J by 4 bases, with 9 bases of the junction left unmatched. The length of the CDR3 is 15 residues. Germline assignment: CDR1 MDHEN and CDR2 SYDVKM. CDR3 in amino acids: CASYRPGTGGNTIYF. In DNA form, the CDR3 reads TGTGCCAGCTATCGACCGGGGACAGGGGGAAACACCATATATTTT.

In its sample, this clone was seen a few times. The rearrangement uses TRBV28 and TRBJ1-2, with a possible D match to TRBD1 (6 bases). CDR1 is MDHEN, CDR2 SYDVKM, per germline. Trimming removed 6 bases from V and 4 bases from J, with 15 bases in between. The CDR3 totals 14 residues. CDR3 coding DNA: TGTGCCAGCAGCTCTGACAGGCCTTTCTATGGCTACACCTTC. The encoded protein is CASSSDRPFYGYTF.

The gene calls are TRBV6-4 and TRBJ2-6; D is unresolved. CDR3 length: 16 amino acids. Trimming left V 4 bases short and J 0 bases short, with 10 bases between. CDR1 MRHNA and CDR2 SNTAGT come from the germline V gene. The CDR3 loop is CASSVSVASGANVLTF. For the CDR3, the DNA is TGTGCCAGCAGTGTATCGGTGGCCTCTGGGGCCAACGTCCTGACTTTC.

The chain recombines TRBV6-1 with TRBJ1-2; tentatively, D is TRBD1 (6 bases). Germline values: CDR1 MNHNS, CDR2 SASEGT. V lost 3 bases and J lost 4, with 12 bases in between. This CDR3 region has 14 residues. The CDR3 bases are TGTGCCAGCAGTGAGGACAGACCCTTCTATGGCTACACCTTC. Its translation is CASSEDRPFYGYTF.

The gene calls are TRBV14 and TRBJ2-7; the match to TRBD1 covers 7 bases. V was pared by 4 bases and J by 2 bases, with 17 bases of the junction left unmatched. The length of the CDR3 is 18 residues. Germline V CDR1 and CDR2: SGHDN, FVKESK. The CDR3 DNA reads as TGTGCCAGCAGCCCCCTGCAAGTCCTGGGCAGGGGGACCTACGAGCAGTACTTC. It is translated as CASSPLQVLGRGTYEQYF.

The chain recombines TRBV28 with TRBJ1-1; TRBD1 matches 9 bases. The germline V gene encodes CDR1 MDHEN and CDR2 SYDVKM. CDR3 length equals 16 residues. V trimming: 4 bases; J trimming: 3 bases; junction bases outside the gene matches: 9. CDR3 sequence reads: CASSSTQGARDTEAFF. CDR3 nucleotides: TGTGCCAGCAGTTCCACACAGGGGGCGCGAGACACTGAAGCTTTCTTT.

The chain combines TRBV11-2 with TRBJ2-3; D may be TRBD1 (5 bases). Germline loops: CDR1 SGHAT, CDR2 FQNNGV. This CDR3 contains 15 residues. V lost 2 bases and J 4 bases, leaving 13 bases between the germline ends. The CDR3 region is CASSLYRLSSDTQYF. As DNA, the CDR3 is TGTGCCAGCAGCTTATACAGGCTTTCTTCAGATACGCAGTATTTT.